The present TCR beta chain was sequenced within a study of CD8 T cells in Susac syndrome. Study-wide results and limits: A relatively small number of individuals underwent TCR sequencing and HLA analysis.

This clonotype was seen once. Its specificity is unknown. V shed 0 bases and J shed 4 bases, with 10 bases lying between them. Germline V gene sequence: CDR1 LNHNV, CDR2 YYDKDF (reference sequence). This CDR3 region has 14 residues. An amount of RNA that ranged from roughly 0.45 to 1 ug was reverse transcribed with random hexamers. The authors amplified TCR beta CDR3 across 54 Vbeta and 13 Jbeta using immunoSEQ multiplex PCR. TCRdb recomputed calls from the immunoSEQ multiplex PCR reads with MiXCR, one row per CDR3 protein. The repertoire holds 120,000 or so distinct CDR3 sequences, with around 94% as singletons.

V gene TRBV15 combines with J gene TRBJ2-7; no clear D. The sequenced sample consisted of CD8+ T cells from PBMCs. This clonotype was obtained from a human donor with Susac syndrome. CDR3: CATSRDLGEYEQYF. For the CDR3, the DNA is TGTGCCACCAGCAGAGATCTTGGGGAATACGAGCAGTACTTC.